This TCR beta chain was sequenced during a study of T cell changes during pregnancy in multiple sclerosis. Sequencing used immunoSEQ multiplex PCR; TCRdb keeps in-frame clones, though not all of them. The profile covers about 69,000 clones, with just over 90% appearing a single time and roughly 1.4% taken by the ten largest. This clone was found a few times. The material sequenced was peripheral blood, taken in the third trimester of pregnancy. The receptor was isolated from a female donor with multiple sclerosis, enrolled in a pregnancy study.

The CDR3 DNA is TGTGCCAGCAGTTTAAGGGGGTGGGGCTACACCTTC. As protein: CASSLRGWGYTF. The chain has TRBV28 and TRBJ1-2; D is perhaps TRBD1 (6 bases). This CDR3 contains 12 residues. The V end lost 2 bases, the J end lost 8 bases, and 9 bases lay between the germline ends. Germline V lookup: CDR1 MDHEN, CDR2 SYDVKM.